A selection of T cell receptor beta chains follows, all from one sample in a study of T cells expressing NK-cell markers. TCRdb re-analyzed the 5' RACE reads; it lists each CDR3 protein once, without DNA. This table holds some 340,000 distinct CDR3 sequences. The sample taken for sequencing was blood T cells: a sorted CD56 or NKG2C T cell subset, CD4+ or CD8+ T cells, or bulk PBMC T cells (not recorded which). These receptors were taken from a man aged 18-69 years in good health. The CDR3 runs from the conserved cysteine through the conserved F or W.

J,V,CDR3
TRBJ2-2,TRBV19,CASTPRWAGNTGELFF
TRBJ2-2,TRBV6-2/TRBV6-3,CASSYSLGRDTGELFF
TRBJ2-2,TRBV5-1,CASSLVGRPDGELFF
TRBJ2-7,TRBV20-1,CSATQGNHEQYF
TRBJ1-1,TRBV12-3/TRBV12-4,CASRLGQGGTEAFF
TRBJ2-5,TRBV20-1,CSAPRAAGAQETQYF
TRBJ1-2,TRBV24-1,CATSSSGQGGYGYTF
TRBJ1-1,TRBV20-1,CSAMTGDRGPTEAFF
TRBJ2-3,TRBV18,CASSPPGTGGNLYF
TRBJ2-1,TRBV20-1,CSAPSGGKIYNEQFF
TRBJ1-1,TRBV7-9,CASSPPAARETEAFF
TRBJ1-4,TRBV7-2,CASSNTYRGEKLFF
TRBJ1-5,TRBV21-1,CASTRRCRGCNQPQHF
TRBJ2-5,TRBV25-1,CASSQSGTFWTQYF
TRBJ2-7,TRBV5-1,CASSLTPWDGNYEQYF
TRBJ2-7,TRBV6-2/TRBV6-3,CASSWTGREQYF
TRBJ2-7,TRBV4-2,CASSQDQEKQYF
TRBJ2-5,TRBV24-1,CATSGGGQETQYF
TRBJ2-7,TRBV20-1,CSATPDGGALGEQYF
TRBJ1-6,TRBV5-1,CASSLETGTSPLHF
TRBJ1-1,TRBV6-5,CASSYETGGSTEAFF
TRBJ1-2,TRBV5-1,CASSLPGPSGGYTF
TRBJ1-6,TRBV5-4,CATGQTYNSPLHF
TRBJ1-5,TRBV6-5,CASSLLTGLRHQPQHF
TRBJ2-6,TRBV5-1,CASSSLTGANVLTF
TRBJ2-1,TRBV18,CASSPLPSGDYNEQFF
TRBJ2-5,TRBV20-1,CSARLAGQETQYF
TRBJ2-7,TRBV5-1,CASSLLAGGYSYEQYF
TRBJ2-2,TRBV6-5,CASIARTGAVNTGELFF
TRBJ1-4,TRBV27,CASSFRQGREKLFF
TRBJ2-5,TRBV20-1,CSAGLAGRQETQYF
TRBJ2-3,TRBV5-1,CASSLARLGTGGTDTQYF
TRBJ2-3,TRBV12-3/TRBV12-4,CASSNIGGGPDTQYF
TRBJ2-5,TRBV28,CASSSPVPETQYF
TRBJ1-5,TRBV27,CASKVGNQPQHF
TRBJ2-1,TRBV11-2,CASSPGGLGLGYLAENEQFF
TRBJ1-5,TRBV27,CASRRSRDRGQPQHF
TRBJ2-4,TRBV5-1,CASSKPGGNIQYF
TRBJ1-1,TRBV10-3,CAISESVTRGTEAFF